The T cell receptor beta chain under discussion was sequenced for a study of breast tumors, draining lymph nodes, adjacent tissues. MiXCR was run by TCRdb on the multiplex PCR reads, yielding one entry per CDR3 protein. The sample has 130,000 or so distinct CDR3 sequences, about 31% seen once. In its sample, this clonotype was seen many times. What it binds is not known. The CDR3 runs 14 residues. V lost 6 bases, J lost 8 bases, and 10 bases stayed unmatched. Per germline, CDR1 SNHLY and CDR2 FYNNEI. General study results and limits: Luminal-like breast cancer showed significantly higher tumor–nontumor repertoire similarity than basal-like. The data were judged consistent with most tumor T cells coming from lymph node and expanding in tumor. The lymph node origin of tumor T cells was framed as consistent with a hypothesis, not demonstrated. Compared with lymph nodes, tumors were less diverse; compared with nontumor tissue, more.

Samples came from axillary lymph nodes draining the breast cancer. Sequencing used axillary lymph node tissue. J is TRBJ1-2 and V is TRBV2; TRBD1 aligns across 9 bases. This TCR derives from a female donor with breast cancer. Some clones in this sample may be carry-over from other donors' samples. The CDR3: CASRGTGRTSGYTF. The CDR3, as DNA: TGTGCCAGCAGAGGGACAGGGCGGACTAGCGGCTACACCTTC.